The T cell receptor (beta chain) described here comes from a study of radiation and T cells in renal cell carcinoma. Study-wide points: Pretreatment tumor biopsies were lacking, so baseline clonotypes are unknown.

The CDR3 is 14 amino acids. V shed 0 bases, J shed 3 bases, and the junction held 2 bases outside the gene matches. Per the germline V gene, CDR1 is SGDLS and CDR2 is YYNGEE. Specified time point: blood 4 weeks post-SBRT, at nephrectomy. Specified treatment: 15 Gy SBRT to primary tumor, nephrectomy 4 weeks later. Nephrectomy followed 15 Gy stereotactic body radiation by 4 weeks. Radiation-treated patients gave blood at baseline, week 2 and week 4. Remarks on this clone: The antigen is unknown.

The data were produced by immunoSEQ multiplex PCR, yet TCRdb's version contains in-frame clones alone and is incomplete. The sample has 60,000 to 95,000 clones; approximately 82% are singletons. The rearrangement uses TRBV9 and TRBJ1-2; 7 positions match TRBD1. The sequencing used blood, collected from a patient whose treatment included radiotherapy and nephrectomy. The TCR was taken from a woman between 55 and 75 years old with renal cell carcinoma. The CDR3 spells CASSVETGYYGYTF. The CDR3, as DNA: TGTGCCAGCAGCGTAGAGACAGGGTACTATGGCTACACCTTC.